These 4 T cell receptor beta chains share one sample of origin, sequenced in a study of cytomegalovirus exposure and HLA in healthy donors. The PCR contained 60 Vbeta and 13 Jbeta primers. Profiling relied on immunoSEQ multiplex PCR, and the TCRdb table lists in-frame clones only, not all of them. The table includes over 95,000 clones, 60% to 80% detected once. Sequenced sample: PBMCs. The receptors were gathered from a middle-aged man in good health and CMV-seronegative.

To note about this clone: The sample contains more than one DNA sequence encoding this CDR3. The chain joins TRBV5-1 to TRBJ1-4; 9 bases are shared with TRBD1. CDR1 is SGHRS and CDR2 is YFSETQ in the germline V gene. V shed 2 bases and J 6 bases; nucleotides not matched to a gene: 2. The CDR3 covers 14 residues. The CDR3 DNA reads TGCGCCAGCAGCTTACAGGGGGCGGATGAAAAACTGTTTTTT. The encoded protein is CASSLQGADEKLFF.

This chain connects TRBV5-1 to TRBJ2-5, with 7 bases fitting TRBD1. Germline V lookup: CDR1 SGHRS, CDR2 YFSETQ. The CDR3 has 16 residues. Losses at the gene ends were 3 bases for V and 2 bases for J; bases not matched to a gene: 10. The CDR3 sequence is CASSSGTASIQETQYF. CDR3 DNA sequence: TGCGCCAGCAGCTCCGGGACAGCATCAATTCAAGAGACCCAGTACTTC.

This clone was seen more than once but under ten times. The gene calls are TRBV6-1 and TRBJ2-3; 8 bases align to TRBD1. J was trimmed by 3 bases and V by 5 bases; bases with no gene match: 4. CDR3 length equals 14 residues. CDR1 MNHNS and CDR2 SASEGT come from the germline V gene. CDR3 sequence reads: CASSRTGRTDTQYF. The CDR3 DNA reads as TGTGCCAGCAGTAGGACAGGGAGAACAGATACGCAGTATTTT.

This chain connects TRBV5-1 to TRBJ2-2; D may be TRBD2 (5 bases). Looked up from germline, CDR1 is SGHRS and CDR2 is YFSETQ. V was trimmed by 2 bases and J by 5 bases, leaving 10 bases between them. The CDR3 totals 14 residues. The CDR3 DNA reads TGCGCCAGCAGCTTAGACTCGGGGACCGGGGAGCTGTTTTTT. The encoded protein is CASSLDSGTGELFF. Combining the CDR3 with reference TRBV5-1 and TRBJ2-2 gives the whole variable domain KAGVTQTPRYLIKTRGQQVTLSCSPISGHRSVSWYQQTPGQGLQFLFEYFSETQRNKGNFPGRFSGRQFSNSRSEMNVSTLELGDSALYLCASSLDSGTGELFFGEGSRLTVL.